Below, 27 T cell receptor beta chains from the same sample are listed, as sequenced in a study of blood T cell repertoires in COVID-19. Clones were read by immunoSEQ multiplex PCR, and TCRdb kept only the in-frame ones, dropping some. In the table there are about 15,000 clones, roughly 85% of which are singletons. What was sequenced was peripheral blood. These receptors were taken from a man between 65 and 85 years old in a cohort sampled during active COVID-19.

The chain recombines TRBV7-6 with TRBJ2-5; TRBD1 matches 9 bases. Germline CDR1 reads SGHVS; CDR2 reads FNYEAQ. Trimming cost V 5 bases and J 4 bases; bases outside gene matches: 8. The CDR3 contains 15 residues. The CDR3 coding sequence is TGTGCCAGCAGCACCCCGGGACAGGGCGCAGAGACCCAGTACTTC. The encoded protein is CASSTPGQGAETQYF.

The rearrangement uses TRBV11-2 and TRBJ1-1; possible D gene TRBD1, 6 bases. Trimming pared 5 bases from V and 0 bases from J, leaving 13 bases between. Germline V CDR1 and CDR2: SGHAT, FQNNGV. CDR3 length equals 15 residues. This CDR3 reads CASSNPDSLNTEAFF. The CDR3 coding sequence is TGTGCCAGCAGCAACCCGGACAGCCTGAACACTGAAGCTTTCTTT.

V is TRBV4-2 and J is TRBJ2-1, with D possibly matching TRBD1 (5 bases). This CDR3 spans 18 amino acids. The V gene lost 4 bases and the J gene lost 7 bases, with 26 bases spanning the gap. The V gene's germline CDR1 is LGHNA and CDR2 YNFKEQ. CDR3 nucleotide sequence: TGTGCCAGCAGCCCCAAACTACCTCAAGCAGGGCGGTTAAATGAGCAGTTCTTC. Protein product: CASSPKLPQAGRLNEQFF.

The J gene is TRBJ2-5, the V gene TRBV7-9, with D maybe TRBD2 (5 bases). Deletions cut 0 bases from V and 4 bases from J, with 9 bases between. There are 14 residues in the CDR3. Germline lookup yields CDR1 SEHNR and CDR2 FQNEAQ (reference sequence). The CDR3 coding sequence is TGTGCCAGCAGCTTAGCGCACCTAGCAGAGACCCAGTACTTC. Its protein product is CASSLAHLAETQYF.

The gene calls are TRBV4-1 and TRBJ2-4; 7 nucleotides match TRBD1. Unmatched junction bases numbered 10, after V lost 2 bases and J lost 6 bases. Looked up from germline, CDR1 is MGHRA and CDR2 is YSYEKL. This CDR3 has 16 residues. Here the CDR3 reads CASSQYPQGVRNIQYF. The CDR3 DNA sequence: TGCGCCAGCAGCCAATACCCGCAGGGGGTCAGAAACATTCAGTACTTC.

V usage is TRBV6-5 and J usage is TRBJ1-5; maybe TRBD1 (5 bases). Germline CDR1 MNHEY, CDR2 SVGAGI. With 4 bases removed from V and 7 bases from J, the gap between germline ends came to 11 bases. The CDR3 extends over 13 amino acids. Here the CDR3 reads CASSSQGGQPQHF. The CDR3 nucleotides read TGTGCCAGCAGTTCGCAGGGCGGACAGCCCCAGCATTTT.

J is TRBJ2-7 and V is TRBV28; possibly TRBD1 for D (5 bases). With 8 bases removed from V and 6 bases from J, the gap between germline ends came to 17 bases. The CDR3 consists of 13 residues. The germline CDR1 and CDR2 sequences are MDHEN and SYDVKM. The CDR3 is CASQFRVSFEQYF. The CDR3 DNA follows: TGTGCCAGCCAATTCAGGGTTAGCTTCGAGCAGTACTTC.

The chain combines TRBV27 with TRBJ2-7; D may be TRBD1 (6 bases). CDR1 is MNHEY and CDR2 is SMNVEV in the germline V gene (reference sequence). The CDR3 is 16 amino acids. With 5 bases removed from V and 0 bases from J, the gap between germline ends came to 17 bases. The CDR3: CASSPQWTDRSYEQYF. The CDR3, as DNA: TGTGCCAGCAGTCCCCAATGGACAGACCGCTCCTACGAGCAGTACTTC.

This chain links TRBV25-1 with TRBJ2-1; 9 bases are shared with TRBD2. CDR1 is MGHDK and CDR2 is SYGVNS in the germline V gene. This CDR3 is 13 amino acids long. J was trimmed by 5 bases and V by 8 bases; bases with no gene match: 4. The CDR3 here is CASRGGVHNEQFF. In nucleotides, the CDR3 is TGTGCCAGCCGCGGGGGGGTCCACAATGAGCAGTTCTTC. Based on the CDR3 plus reference TRBV25-1 and TRBJ2-1, the full variable domain is EADIYQTPRYLVIGTGKKITLECSQTMGHDKMYWYQQDPGMELHLIHYSYGVNSTEKGDLSSESTVSRIRTEHFPLTLESARPSHTSQYLCASRGGVHNEQFFGPGTRLTVL.

This clone was seen a few times. V usage is TRBV19 and J usage is TRBJ1-2; TRBD1 aligns across 8 bases. V lost 4 bases, J lost 6 bases, and 13 bases stayed unmatched. Per germline, CDR1 LNHDA and CDR2 SQIVND (reference sequence). This CDR3 has 16 residues. The CDR3 spells CASSTVGQGGFDGYTF. Here the CDR3 DNA reads TGTGCCAGTAGTACCGTCGGACAGGGTGGATTTGATGGCTACACCTTC.

The CDR3 protein is CASSQDPGLASSYEQYF. CDR3 DNA: TGTGCCAGCAGCCAAGACCCAGGACTAGCGAGCTCCTACGAGCAGTACTTC. The V gene is TRBV4-2, the J gene TRBJ2-7, with 9 bases identical to TRBD2. Germline V gives CDR1 LGHNA, CDR2 YNFKEQ. V lost 0 bases, J lost 0 bases, and 6 bases stayed unmatched. This CDR3 region has 17 residues.

This clone has just one count. The CDR3 is CASSQGWGSGRANTQYF. DNA for the CDR3: TGCGCCAGCAGCCAAGGATGGGGTAGCGGGAGGGCCAATACGCAGTATTTT. The chain recombines TRBV4-3 with TRBJ2-3; 11 nucleotides line up with TRBD2. Per germline, CDR1 LGHNA and CDR2 YSLEER. V lost 1 base to trimming and J lost 7 bases; unmatched junction nucleotides: 10. The CDR3 length is 17 residues.

The chain combines TRBV7-2 with TRBJ1-4; D possibly corresponds to TRBD1 (6 bases). CDR1 is SGHTA and CDR2 is FQGNSA in the germline V gene. V was clipped by 5 bases and J by 4 bases, with 11 bases between them. This CDR3 comprises 14 residues. CDR3 DNA: TGTGCCAGCAGCCGGACAGCCCGTAATGAAAAACTGTTTTTT. It translates to CASSRTARNEKLFF.

The genes are TRBV28 and TRBJ2-1; D call uncertain. The V gene lost 5 bases and the J gene lost 4 bases, with 12 bases spanning the gap. CDR1 MDHEN and CDR2 SYDVKM come from the germline V gene. The CDR3 length is 14 residues. The CDR3: CASSTRVQYNEQFF. The CDR3 region has the DNA TGTGCCAGCAGTACCCGGGTCCAATACAATGAGCAGTTCTTC.

This rearrangement joins TRBV4-1 to TRBJ1-3; D is uncertain. The CDR3 contains 17 residues. Deletions cut 2 bases from V and 1 base from J, with 15 bases between. CDR1 is MGHRA and CDR2 is YSYEKL in the germline V gene. CDR3 sequence reads: CASSQLDFRRSGNTIYF. CDR3 nucleotides: TGCGCCAGCAGCCAACTGGACTTTCGGCGGTCTGGAAACACCATATATTTT.

This clone has more than one count but fewer than ten. CDR3 loop: CASSLGGGDSPLHF. The CDR3 DNA reads TGTGCCAGCAGCTTAGGGGGGGGTGATTCACCCCTCCACTTT. V gene TRBV7-8 combines with J gene TRBJ1-6; tentatively, D is TRBD1 (5 bases). This CDR3 comprises 14 residues. Germline loops: CDR1 SGHVS, CDR2 FQNEAQ. V gave up 1 base and J gave up 8 bases, with 9 bases separating them. The complete variable domain, with remaining parts taken from reference TRBV7-8 and TRBJ1-6, reads GAGVSQSPRYKVAKRGQDVALRCDPISGHVSLFWYQQALGQGPEFLTYFQNEAQLDKSGLPSDRFFAERPEGSVSTLKIQRTQQEDSAVYLCASSLGGGDSPLHFGNGTRLTVT.

The V call is TRBV6-2 or TRBV6-3, the J call TRBJ2-3, with TRBD1 as a possible D gene (6 bases). This CDR3 region has 18 residues. The V gene lost 0 bases and the J gene lost 1 base, with 17 bases spanning the gap. CDR1 and CDR2 from the germline V gene are MNHEY and SVGEGT. CDR3 sequence reads: CASSYSPFRGGGTDTQYF. The CDR3 DNA follows: TGTGCCAGCAGTTACTCTCCTTTCAGGGGCGGCGGCACAGATACGCAGTATTTT.

V and J are TRBV15 and TRBJ2-3; possible D gene TRBD1, 5 bases. Trimming stripped 5 bases from V and 2 bases from J, with 20 bases between. This CDR3 comprises 17 residues. CDR1 and CDR2 from the germline V gene are LNHNV and YYDKDF (reference sequence). The CDR3: CATSSGLHLKNTDTQYF. Written as DNA, the CDR3 is TGTGCCACCAGCTCAGGGCTACACCTAAAAAACACAGATACGCAGTATTTT.

The J gene is TRBJ2-1, the V gene TRBV9, with 10 bases identical to TRBD2. The V segment lost 4 bases and the J segment 4 bases; nucleotides outside the gene matches: 5. Germline V gene data show CDR1 as SGDLS and CDR2 as YYNGEE. The CDR3 consists of 15 residues. CDR3 bases: TGTGCCAGCAGCAGCGGGACTAGCGAGTACAATGAGCAGTTCTTC. Protein sequence: CASSSGTSEYNEQFF.

CDR3 coding DNA: TGTGCCAGCAGGATCACAGAGAACACTGAAGCTTTCTTT. This gives the protein CASRITENTEAFF. The rearrangement joins TRBV6-4 to TRBJ1-1; D ambiguous. V gave up 6 bases and J gave up 1 base, with 9 bases separating them. Germline-derived CDR1 and CDR2 are MRHNA and SNTAGT. The CDR3 has 13 residues.

The chain links TRBV5-4 to TRBJ1-1; D ambiguous. Germline CDR1 and CDR2: SGHNT and YYREEE (reference sequence). V lost 0 bases, J lost 0 bases, and 3 bases lay in between. The CDR3 runs 13 residues. This chain's CDR3 is CASSLALNTEAFF. CDR3 nucleotide sequence: TGTGCCAGCAGCTTGGCTTTGAACACTGAAGCTTTCTTT.

The chain carries TRBV28 and TRBJ1-5, with a weak D call TRBD1 (6 bases). The CDR3 runs to 13 residues. Germline values: CDR1 MDHEN, CDR2 SYDVKM. The V gene lost 10 bases and the J gene lost 7 bases, with 17 bases spanning the gap. The CDR3 DNA sequence: TGTGCCACGGGATCTACAGGGAGCCAGCCCCAGCATTTT. Protein product: CATGSTGSQPQHF.

V usage is TRBV5-4 and J usage is TRBJ2-5; D gene ambiguous. This CDR3 has 14 amino acids. Germline V gives CDR1 SGHNT, CDR2 YYREEE (reference sequence). V gave up 2 bases and J gave up 1 base, with 9 bases separating them. CDR3 loop: CASSLGSSQETQYF. DNA for the CDR3: TGTGCCAGCAGCTTAGGTAGCAGCCAAGAGACCCAGTACTTC.

V is TRBV5-1 and J is TRBJ2-1; a weak D match, TRBD1 (5 bases). Germline lookup yields CDR1 SGHRS and CDR2 YFSETQ. The CDR3 contains 14 residues. The V and J ends lost 0 bases and 10 bases respectively, with 14 bases between them. CDR3 sequence (DNA): TGCGCCAGCAGCTTGGCCGAGCCCCCAGGGGAGCAGTTCTTC. Amino acids: CASSLAEPPGEQFF.

The rearrangement joins TRBV28 to TRBJ1-2; the match to TRBD1 covers 10 bases. The CDR3 extends over 16 amino acids. Unmatched junction bases numbered 6, after V lost 5 bases and J lost 0 bases. Looked up from germline, CDR1 is MDHEN and CDR2 is SYDVKM. CDR3 residues: CASSRDRGLANYGYTF. The CDR3 region has the DNA TGTGCCAGCAGTCGGGACAGGGGCCTTGCTAACTATGGCTACACCTTC.

The chain joins TRBV25-1 to TRBJ2-7; tentatively, D is TRBD1 (5 bases). This CDR3 is 16 amino acids long. Trimming shortened V by 2 bases and J by 0 bases, and 14 bases separated the two germline ends. Germline-derived CDR1 and CDR2 are MGHDK and SYGVNS. DNA for the CDR3: TGTGCCAGCAGTGAACGGACATCTCCGATCTCCTACGAGCAGTACTTC. It specifies CASSERTSPISYEQYF.

The chain is built from TRBV2 and TRBJ1-6; 9 positions agree with TRBD1. CDR1 and CDR2 (germline): SNHLY, FYNNEI. The length of the CDR3 is 16 residues. J lost 5 bases, V lost 5 bases, and 7 bases had no gene match. The CDR3: CASSRDRVLNNSPLHF. CDR3 coding DNA: TGTGCCAGCAGTCGGGACAGGGTTTTAAATAATTCACCCCTCCACTTT.